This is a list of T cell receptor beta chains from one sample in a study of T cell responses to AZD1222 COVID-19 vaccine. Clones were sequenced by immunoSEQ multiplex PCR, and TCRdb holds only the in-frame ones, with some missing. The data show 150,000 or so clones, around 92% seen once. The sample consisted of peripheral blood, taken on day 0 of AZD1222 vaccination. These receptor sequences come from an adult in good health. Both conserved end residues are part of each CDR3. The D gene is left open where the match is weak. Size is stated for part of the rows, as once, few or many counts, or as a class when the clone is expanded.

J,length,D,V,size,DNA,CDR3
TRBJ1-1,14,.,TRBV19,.,TGTGCCACAAACTTCGGGGGAATGAACACTGAAGCTTTCTTT,CATNFGGMNTEAFF
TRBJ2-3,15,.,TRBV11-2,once,TGTGCCAGCAGCTTAGGGGCCGGTTGGGGAGATACGCAGTATTTT,CASSLGAGWGDTQYF
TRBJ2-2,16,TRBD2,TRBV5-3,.,TGTGCCAGAAGCCTGGGACTAGCGGGAGGGCTTGGGGAGCTGTTTTTT,CARSLGLAGGLGELFF
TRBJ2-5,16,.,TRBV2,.,TGTGCCAGCAGCAAGAAGGCACAGGACCAAGTAGAGACCCAGTACTTC,CASSKKAQDQVETQYF
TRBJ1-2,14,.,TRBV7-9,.,TGTGCCAGCAGCCCGCCGGGACCCCCCTATGGCTACACCTTC,CASSPPGPPYGYTF
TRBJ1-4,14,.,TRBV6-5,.,TGTGCCAGCAGTAAGGAACAGGAGAATGAAAAACTGTTTTTT,CASSKEQENEKLFF
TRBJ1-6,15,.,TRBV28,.,TGTGCCAGCAGTTTCCCTCGGACAGTCAATTCACCCCTCCACTTT,CASSFPRTVNSPLHF
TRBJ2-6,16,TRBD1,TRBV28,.,TGTGCCATCTTGGGACAGGTTCTCTCTGGGGCCAACGTCCTGACTTTC,CAILGQVLSGANVLTF
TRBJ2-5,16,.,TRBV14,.,TGTGCCAGCAGCCAAGATCTTTACGGGAGTCAAGAGACCCAGTACTTC,CASSQDLYGSQETQYF
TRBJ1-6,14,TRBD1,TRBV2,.,TGTGCCAGCTCGAGTGGACAGGATAATTCACCCCTCCACTTT,CASSSGQDNSPLHF
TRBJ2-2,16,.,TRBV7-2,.,TGTGCCAGCAGCCCCACTCTGAACCTGAACACCGGGGAGCTGTTTTTT,CASSPTLNLNTGELFF
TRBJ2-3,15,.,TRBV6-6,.,TGTGCCAGCAGTTACTCCTGGTCCGACACAGATACGCAGTATTTT,CASSYSWSDTDTQYF
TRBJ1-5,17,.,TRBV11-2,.,TGTGCCAGCAGCTTAGGAGGGGGGGGATATAGCAATCAGCCCCAGCATTTT,CASSLGGGGYSNQPQHF
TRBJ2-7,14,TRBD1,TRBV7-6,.,TGTGCCAGCAGCCCCGGGACAGAAGCCTACGAGCAGTACTTC,CASSPGTEAYEQYF
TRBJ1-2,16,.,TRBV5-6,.,TGTGCCAGCAGCTTGGGGCCCACAGGGTCTAACTATGGCTACACCTTC,CASSLGPTGSNYGYTF
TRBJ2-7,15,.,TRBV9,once,TGTGCCAGCAGCGTAGAGGGTAGCAGCCCCTACGAGCAGTACTTC,CASSVEGSSPYEQYF
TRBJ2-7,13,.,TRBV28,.,TGTGCCAGCAGTTTGGGGGGATTCTACGAGCAGTACTTC,CASSLGGFYEQYF
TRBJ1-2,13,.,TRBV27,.,TGTGCCAGCAGTTTCTCAGGGCACTATGGCTACACCTTC,CASSFSGHYGYTF
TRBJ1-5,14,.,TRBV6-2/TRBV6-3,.,TGTGCCAGCAGTTACGGAGGGAGCAATCAGCCCCAGCATTTT,CASSYGGSNQPQHF
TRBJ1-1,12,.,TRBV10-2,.,TGCGCCAGCAGTGTTAGGAACACTGAAGCTTTCTTT,CASSVRNTEAFF
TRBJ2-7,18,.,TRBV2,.,TGTGCCAGCACGGCCCTGGTGGGGGTGGCGGATAGTCTGTACGAGCAGTACTTC,CASTALVGVADSLYEQYF
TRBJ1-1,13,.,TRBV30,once,TGTGCCTGGAGTTATTGGAGGGACACTGAAGCTTTCTTT,CAWSYWRDTEAFF
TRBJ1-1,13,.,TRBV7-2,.,TGTGCCGTGGGCGCCCCAATGAACACTGAAGCTTTCTTT,CAVGAPMNTEAFF
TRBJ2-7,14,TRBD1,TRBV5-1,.,TGCGCCAGCAGCACGGGACAGGGTTCCTACGAGCAGTACTTC,CASSTGQGSYEQYF
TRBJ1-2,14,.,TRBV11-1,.,TGTGCCAGCAGCCCAAGCACGAGCGGCTATGGCTACACCTTC,CASSPSTSGYGYTF
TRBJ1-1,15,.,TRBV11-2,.,TGTGCCAGCAGCTTAGGATGGCCTCAGAACACTGAAGCTTTCTTT,CASSLGWPQNTEAFF
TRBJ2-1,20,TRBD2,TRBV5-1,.,TGCGCCAGCAGCTATGGGCCCGGGACTAGCGGGAGGGCCTCCTACAATGAGCAGTTCTTC,CASSYGPGTSGRASYNEQFF
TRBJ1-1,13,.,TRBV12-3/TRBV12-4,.,TGTGCCAGCAGTCTGGGGACTTTGAGTGAAGCTTTCTTT,CASSLGTLSEAFF
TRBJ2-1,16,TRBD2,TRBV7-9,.,TGTGCCAGCAGCATACCGACTAGCGGGACCAGCAATGAGCAGTTCTTC,CASSIPTSGTSNEQFF
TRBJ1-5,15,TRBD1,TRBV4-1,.,TGCGCCAGCAGCGGGGACAGAGGGGGCTGGCAGCCCCAGCATTTT,CASSGDRGGWQPQHF
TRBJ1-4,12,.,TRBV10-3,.,TGTGCCATCAGTGAGACATTGGAAAAACTGTTTTTT,CAISETLEKLFF
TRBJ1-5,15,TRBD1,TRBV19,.,TGTGCCAGTAGTTTAATCGGACAGGGCAATCAGCCCCAGCATTTT,CASSLIGQGNQPQHF
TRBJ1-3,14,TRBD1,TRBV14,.,TGTGCCAGCCGTGGTTCAGGGGGCATAAACACCATATATTTT,CASRGSGGINTIYF
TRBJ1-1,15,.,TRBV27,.,TGTGCCAGCAGTCCCCAAGGGGTAGCGAACACTGAAGCTTTCTTT,CASSPQGVANTEAFF
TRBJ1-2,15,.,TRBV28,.,TGTGCCAGCAGTTTAGGAGATGGACGGTCCTATGGCTACACCTTC,CASSLGDGRSYGYTF
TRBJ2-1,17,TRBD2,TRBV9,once,TGTGCCAGCAGCGCTATGACTAGCGGGATTAGCTACAATGAGCAGTTCTTC,CASSAMTSGISYNEQFF
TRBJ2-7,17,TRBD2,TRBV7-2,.,TGTGCCAGCAGCTTAGCCCTGGGACTAGCGGTCACCTACGAGCAGTACTTC,CASSLALGLAVTYEQYF
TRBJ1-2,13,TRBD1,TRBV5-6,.,TGTGCCAGCAGCTTCGGACAGGGTTTCGGCTACACCTTC,CASSFGQGFGYTF
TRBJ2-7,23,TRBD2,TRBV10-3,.,TGTGCCATCAGTGAGTTTTCCCGGGGACTAGCGGGCATCCCTGGCCTTCCCACCTACGAGCAGTACTTC,CAISEFSRGLAGIPGLPTYEQYF
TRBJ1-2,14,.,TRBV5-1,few,TGCGCCAGCAGCTTGGATGGACCCTCGGGTGGCTACACCTTC,CASSLDGPSGGYTF
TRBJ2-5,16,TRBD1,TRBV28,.,TGTGCCAGCAGTTTACAAGGGGGCGCTAGGCAAGAGACCCAGTACTTC,CASSLQGGARQETQYF
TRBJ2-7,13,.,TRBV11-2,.,TGTGCCAGCAGCTTAGGGGGGGTCTACGAGCAGTACTTC,CASSLGGVYEQYF